A selection of T cell receptor beta chains follows, all from one sample in a study of blood T cell repertoires in COVID-19. Generated by immunoSEQ multiplex PCR, the TCRdb table keeps only in-frame clones and is missing some. Of roughly 250,000 clones listed, approximately 90% are singletons. What was sequenced was PBMCs or T cells enriched from blood (not recorded which). Every receptor here comes from a woman between 35 and 50 years old with acute COVID-19. The CDR3 runs from the conserved cysteine through the conserved F or W. The D gene is left open where the match is weak. Size is stated for part of the rows, as once, few or many counts, or as a class when the clone is expanded.

cdr3_nt	cdr3_aa	d_call	v_call	j_call	clone_size
TGCGCCAGCAGTGAGGCAGGGCGGGACTACGAGCAGTACTTC	CASSEAGRDYEQYF	NA	TRBV10-1	TRBJ2-7	once
TGTGCCAGTAGTACCTCCCCGAGTAGGGGCTTTTTTGGCTACACCTTC	CASSTSPSRGFFGYTF	NA	TRBV19	TRBJ1-2	NA
TGTGCCAGCAGCAAACAGGGACAGTCGAACACTGAAGCTTTCTTT	CASSKQGQSNTEAFF	TRBD1	TRBV9	TRBJ1-1	NA
TGTGCCAGCAGTTTTCCTTTAGACAGGATGAACACTGAAGCTTTCTTT	CASSFPLDRMNTEAFF	NA	TRBV28	TRBJ1-1	NA
TGTGCCAGCAGTACAGCCGGGACTTACTACAATGAGCAGTTCTTC	CASSTAGTYYNEQFF	NA	TRBV28	TRBJ2-1	NA
TGTGCCAGTAGTATGGGACAGTCGCTTGAAAAACTGTTTTTT	CASSMGQSLEKLFF	TRBD1	TRBV19	TRBJ1-4	NA
TGTGCCTGGAGTACGGGAGCTAACTATGGCTACACCTTC	CAWSTGANYGYTF	NA	TRBV30	TRBJ1-2	NA
TGTGCCACCGGATCCGGAGGACCGATCACTGAAGCTTTCTTT	CATGSGGPITEAFF	NA	TRBV15	TRBJ1-1	few
TGTGCCAGCAGGCGGACAGCTAACACCGGGGAGCTGTTTTTT	CASRRTANTGELFF	NA	TRBV7-9	TRBJ2-2	NA
TGCGCCAGCAGCCAAGTGCCGGGAGACAATTCACCCCTCCACTTT	CASSQVPGDNSPLHF	NA	TRBV4-1	TRBJ1-6	NA
TGTGCCAGCAGCCCGGGAGAGAATAATTCACCCCTCCACTTT	CASSPGENNSPLHF	NA	TRBV5-4	TRBJ1-6	NA
TGTGCCAGCAGTTTTAGCGGGGTAACCTACAATGAGCAGTTCTTC	CASSFSGVTYNEQFF	TRBD2	TRBV5-4	TRBJ2-1	many
TGTGCCAGCAGATGGAGCAGCTATGGCTACACCTTC	CASRWSSYGYTF	NA	TRBV6-5	TRBJ1-2	NA
TGTGCCATCAGTGAGTCTCGGGGTGATAGCAATCAGCCCCAGCATTTT	CAISESRGDSNQPQHF	NA	TRBV10-3	TRBJ1-5	NA
TGTGCCAGAAGTGGAGGGGCCACTTTTCGTGGCTACACCTTC	CARSGGATFRGYTF	NA	TRBV5-3	TRBJ1-2	NA
TGCGCCAGCAGCTTGACTGACTCCCCATACAATGAGCAGTTCTTC	CASSLTDSPYNEQFF	NA	TRBV5-1	TRBJ2-1	NA
TGTGCCAGCAGTATGGGACAGGGGGCTGAAGCTTTCTTT	CASSMGQGAEAFF	TRBD1	TRBV12-3/TRBV12-4	TRBJ1-1	NA